The rows below give T cell receptor beta chains drawn from one sample of a study of T-cell memory formation after mild COVID-19. MiXCR was run by TCRdb on the 5' RACE reads, yielding one entry per CDR3 protein. The profile covers approximately 260,000 distinct CDR3 sequences, with about 17% appearing a single time and over 20% taken by the ten largest. The sample comprised PBMCs or a T cell subset sorted from them (not recorded which). Every receptor here comes from a young man who had mild COVID-19 (a few samples of this study predate the infection). Cell type and time point are not known. Each CDR3 is given with its conserved first and last residue. Clone sizes are given selectively: once, few, many, or a class where the clone is expanded.

clone_size | j_call | v_call | cdr3_aa
- | TRBJ2-3 | TRBV12-3/TRBV12-4 | CASSHTTDTQYF
- | TRBJ2-3 | TRBV7-2 | CASSPGVASGGAYTQYF
- | TRBJ2-3 | TRBV7-9 | CASRRDRTDTQYF
many | TRBJ2-4 | TRBV29-1 | CSVEFTMGGTAKNIQYF
- | TRBJ2-3 | TRBV12-5 | CASGLSGTDTQYF
few | TRBJ2-3 | TRBV29-1 | CSAEGLAGYSTDTQYF
- | TRBJ2-6 | TRBV6-5 | CASTSPAGFSGANVLTF
- | TRBJ2-3 | TRBV5-1 | CASSWGTSGGPTDTQYF
few | TRBJ1-2 | TRBV5-1 | CATGLDSPNYGYTF
- | TRBJ2-7 | TRBV27 | CASKGSYEQYF
- | TRBJ2-5 | TRBV6-2/TRBV6-3 | CATGQGRSQDF
few | TRBJ1-1 | TRBV21-1 | CASGVGGAFF
few | TRBJ2-5 | TRBV28 | CASIPGQFQETQYF
- | TRBJ2-3 | TRBV6-2/TRBV6-3 | CASSYSAGTQYF
few | TRBJ1-1 | TRBV29-1 | CSVVQGSF
- | TRBJ2-3 | TRBV5-1 | CASSLMGQDTQYF
once | TRBJ1-6 | TRBV12-3/TRBV12-4 | CASSTGSIIHPLHF
- | TRBJ2-2 | TRBV2 | CASSGVGQGLTGELFF
few | TRBJ1-2 | TRBV30 | CADGTGNGYTF
- | TRBJ2-4 | TRBV28 | CASSFLRGGEYF
once | TRBJ2-5 | TRBV10-3 | CAISAGGETQYF
few | TRBJ2-3 | TRBV5-4 | CASSRKGQWGGLDTQYF
few | TRBJ1-1 | TRBV7-2 | CASRIGPNTEAFF
- | TRBJ1-2 | TRBV9 | CASEGTSYGYTF
- | TRBJ1-2 | TRBV12-3/TRBV12-4 | CASREQDSAGYTF
few | TRBJ1-5 | TRBV5-6 | CASSLGGGLPQHF
many | TRBJ2-7 | TRBV12-3/TRBV12-4 | CASSYRASYEQYF
- | TRBJ2-5 | TRBV11-2 | CASSFSTGETQYF
few | TRBJ2-1 | TRBV2 | CASSKGTGSYNEQFF
once | TRBJ1-1 | TRBV15 | CATSLDPGARPVGAFF
few | TRBJ2-3 | TRBV7-9 | CASQETSGSTDTQYF
few | TRBJ2-5 | TRBV6-5 | CASSSLGTAQETQYF
many | TRBJ2-1 | TRBV7-9 | CASSTGPTYNEQFF
- | TRBJ2-1 | TRBV7-2 | CASSGRAGGPYEQFF
- | TRBJ2-1 | TRBV11-2 | CASSHLGVGYNEQFF
few | TRBJ2-7 | TRBV6-6 | CASSYSGTAEQYF
- | TRBJ1-1 | TRBV10-3 | CVISDLQMNTEAFF
- | TRBJ2-1 | TRBV10-3 | CANAASSYNEQFF
- | TRBJ2-1 | TRBV7-9 | CASRPGLGADGEQFF
- | TRBJ2-1 | TRBV6-2/TRBV6-3 | CAINGEATYNEQFF
- | TRBJ1-1 | TRBV30 | CAWSVPSGNMNTEAFF
- | TRBJ1-1 | TRBV5-1 | CASSLPGAMNTEAFF
few | TRBJ1-5 | TRBV20-1 | CSARDQLRGPQHF
few | TRBJ2-2 | TRBV19 | CATAEANTGELFF
few | TRBJ2-1 | TRBV7-9 | CASSLGQGVNEQFF